Below, 26 T cell receptor beta chains from the same sample are listed, as sequenced in a study of human T cells and chemical hapten exposure. MiXCR was run by TCRdb on the RACE reads, yielding one entry per CDR3 protein. Seen here are tens of thousands of distinct CDR3 sequences, 7.5% to 8% observed once, and the top ten hold 1% to 1.5%. As for time point: pre-sensitization, week 0. Treatment described: therapeutic diphenylcyclopropenone sensitization with weekly scalp DPC. The source material was whole blood, sampled in connection with sensitization to the hapten diphenylcyclopropenone (DPC). These TCRs come from a woman aged 50 to 65 with alopecia areata. Some clones in this sample may be carry-over from other donors' samples.

This clonotype showed up many times. The chain links TRBV6-1 to TRBJ2-1, with D possibly TRBD1 on 5 matching bases. Looked up from germline, CDR1 is MNHNS and CDR2 is SASEGT. Trimming took 1 base from V and 0 from J, leaving 7 bases between them. The CDR3 is made up of 15 amino acids. The CDR3 DNA follows: TGTGCCAGCAGTGAAGACAGGAGCTCCTACAATGAGCAGTTCTTC. It encodes CASSEDRSSYNEQFF.

The chain couples TRBV4-2 to TRBJ2-1; TRBD2 might be the D (5 bases). Trimming removed 4 bases at V and 6 bases at J, with 16 bases between. The CDR3 has 15 amino acids. The germline gives CDR1 LGHNA, CDR2 YNFKEQ. This CDR3 reads CASSPSMDSSNEQFF. As DNA, the CDR3 is TGTGCCAGCAGCCCGTCGATGGACTCTAGCAATGAGCAGTTCTTC.

This clonotype has more than one count but fewer than ten. The gene calls are TRBV6-1 and TRBJ1-1, with D unresolved. The CDR3 is made up of 14 amino acids. V was cut by 2 bases and J by 5 bases, with 12 bases left in between. Per germline, CDR1 MNHNS and CDR2 SASEGT. CDR3 sequence: CASSETLVGTEAFF. The CDR3 DNA reads as TGTGCCAGCAGTGAAACTCTCGTGGGAACTGAAGCTTTCTTT.

The table lists this clonotype with many counts. The CDR3 nucleotides are TGTGCCAGCAGTTACTCCCGGGACAGGGGGTATGGCTACACCTTC. The encoded protein is CASSYSRDRGYGYTF. J is TRBJ1-2 and V is TRBV6-6; 11 bases are shared with TRBD1. Unmatched junction bases numbered 2, after V lost 0 bases and J lost 5 bases. Germline CDR1 MNHNY, CDR2 SVGAGI (reference sequence). CDR3 length equals 15 residues.

This clonotype has only a few counts. This rearrangement joins TRBV29-1 to TRBJ1-1; the D is unclear. The germline gives CDR1 SQVTM, CDR2 ANQGSEA. The V end was cut by 4 bases, the J end by 1 base, with 13 bases between. This CDR3 has 14 residues. The CDR3 coding sequence is TGCAGCGTTGGAGGCGGCCAGAGGAACACTGAAGCTTTCTTT. This codes for CSVGGGQRNTEAFF.

Many counts were recorded for this clonotype. This sequence joins TRBV20-1 and TRBJ2-2; TRBD1 or TRBD2 may be the D gene (6 bases each). With 5 bases removed from V and 0 bases from J, the gap between germline ends came to 10 bases. This CDR3 has 14 amino acids. CDR1 is DFQATT, CDR2 SNEGSKA, per germline (reference sequence). CDR3 amino acids: CSAGRDTNTGELFF. In nucleotides, the CDR3 is TGCAGTGCTGGGCGGGACACGAACACCGGGGAGCTGTTTTTT.

The chain recombines TRBV6-7 with TRBJ1-5; possibly TRBD1 for D (6 bases). TRBV6-7 is an open reading frame, and its role is uncertain. CDR3 length: 14 amino acids. Trimming removed 10 bases from V and 4 bases from J, with 17 bases in between. CDR3 in DNA: TGTGCCACTACTTCAGGGGTAGGAAATCAGCCCCAGCATTTT. Translated: CATTSGVGNQPQHF.

This clonotype was found a few times. Written as DNA, the CDR3 is TGCGCCAGCAGCGCACAGGGCTCCTACGAGCAGTACTTC. Its protein is CASSAQGSYEQYF. The chain uses TRBV5-1 and TRBJ2-7; D might be TRBD1 (6 bases). CDR3 size: 13 residues. From germline, CDR1 is SGHRS and CDR2 YFSETQ. V was clipped by 4 bases and J by 0 bases, with 8 bases between them.

This clonotype was seen at least ten times. The chain employs TRBV7-2 and TRBJ2-7; 8 bases fit TRBD1. Germline V gene sequence: CDR1 SGHTA, CDR2 FQGNSA. There are 12 residues in the CDR3. With V trimmed by 3 bases and J by 6 bases, 1 base remained unmatched. The CDR3 nucleotides are TGTGCCAGCAGCTTGGACAGGGCCGAGCAGTACTTC. This translates into CASSLDRAEQYF.

This clonotype was seen a handful of times. The gene calls are TRBV2 and TRBJ1-3, with unresolved D. The CDR3 sequence is 13 residues long. Trimming left V 7 bases short and J 0 bases short, with 7 bases between. Germline V gene data show CDR1 as SNHLY and CDR2 as FYNNEI. The CDR3 bases are TGTGCCAGCAAGGTCTACTCTGGAAACACCATATATTTT. Amino acids: CASKVYSGNTIYF.

The V gene is TRBV28, the J gene TRBJ2-7; possible D gene TRBD1, 6 bases. Germline CDR1 reads MDHEN; CDR2 reads SYDVKM. V lost 10 bases and J 5 bases, leaving 15 bases between the germline ends. The CDR3 totals 12 residues. This CDR3 is CATLAGDNEQYF. In DNA form, the CDR3 reads TGTGCCACCCTCGCAGGGGACAACGAGCAGTACTTC.

This clonotype was picked up many times. The genes are TRBV9 and TRBJ1-1, with 7 bases that match TRBD1. Trimming took 3 bases from V and 5 from J; bases not matched to a gene: 4. Germline lookup yields CDR1 SGDLS and CDR2 YYNGEE. This CDR3 has 13 amino acids. CDR3 bases: TGTGCCAGCAGCGGAGGGGGCAGAACTGAAGCTTTCTTT. Its protein product is CASSGGGRTEAFF.

This clonotype occurred many times. V is TRBV14 and J is TRBJ1-1; D gene uncertain. Germline assignment: CDR1 SGHDN and CDR2 FVKESK. The V and J ends lost 4 bases and 0 bases respectively, with 3 bases between them. The CDR3 consists of 12 residues. For the CDR3, the DNA is TGTGCCAGCAGCCGTATGAACACTGAAGCTTTCTTT. It yields the protein CASSRMNTEAFF.

This clonotype was observed many times. This sequence joins TRBV5-4 and TRBJ2-6; D uncertain. In germline, CDR1 is SGHNT, CDR2 YYREEE (reference sequence). The ends were cut back, 4 bases at V and 4 bases at J, with 9 bases in the middle. The CDR3 totals 14 residues. The CDR3, as DNA: TGTGCCAGCAGCCCCCATGGGGGGGCCAACGTCCTGACTTTC. As protein: CASSPHGGANVLTF. The variable domain in full, completed from reference TRBV5-4 and TRBJ2-6, reads ETGVTQSPTHLIKTRGQQVTLRCSSQSGHNTVSWYQQALGQGPQFIFQYYREEENGRGNFPPRFSGLQFPNYSSELNVNALELDDSALYLCASSPHGGANVLTFGAGSRLTVL.

This clonotype was recorded many times. This chain uses TRBV25-1 with TRBJ2-7, with D hard to call. Germline V gene data show CDR1 as MGHDK and CDR2 as SYGVNS. V dropped 7 bases and J dropped 2 bases, with 9 bases sitting between them. This CDR3 has 12 amino acids. DNA for the CDR3: TGTGCCAGCATTAAGGAGCCCTACGAGCAGTACTTC. Translated: CASIKEPYEQYF.

In this sample, this clonotype turned up many times. The CDR3 nucleotides read TGTGCCAGCAGCCAAGTTCCTACAGGGTTTGAGCAGTTCTTC. It is translated as CASSQVPTGFEQFF. This sequence joins TRBV3-1 and TRBJ2-1; D might be TRBD1 (6 bases). The CDR3 consists of 14 residues. CDR1 is LGHDT and CDR2 is YNNKEL in the germline V gene (reference sequence). Trimming cost V 1 base and J 9 bases, with 13 bases left between them.

This clonotype was picked up many times. The V gene is TRBV28, the J gene TRBJ2-7; 7 nucleotides align to TRBD1. V gave up 4 bases and J gave up 3 bases; unmatched junction bases: 3. This CDR3 has 13 residues. The germline CDR1 and CDR2 sequences are MDHEN and SYDVKM. The CDR3 here is CASSWGQLYEQYF. DNA for the CDR3: TGTGCCAGCAGTTGGGGACAGCTCTACGAGCAGTACTTC.

In regard to this clonotype: A read error is possible here, since a much larger clone lies one base away. The chain combines TRBV29-1 with TRBJ1-5, with 8 bases matching TRBD1. J lost 5 bases, V lost 6 bases, and 3 bases had no gene match. Germline V gene lookup returns CDR1 SQVTM and CDR2 ANQGSEA. The CDR3 extends over 12 amino acids. The CDR3 protein is CSVKTGDQPQHF. For the CDR3, the DNA is TGCAGCGTAAAGACAGGGGATCAGCCCCAGCATTTT.

In this sample, this clonotype turned up many times. The junction and the germline gene differ at one end; a read error may be behind it. The V call is TRBV12-3 or TRBV12-4, the J call TRBJ2-6; a weak D match, TRBD1 (6 bases). The CDR3 contains 17 residues. This CDR3 is CASSYRQASSGANVLTF. The CDR3 DNA reads as TGTGCCAGCAGTTATCGACAGGCCTCCTCTGGGGCAAACGTCCTGACTTTC.

This clonotype was counted ten times or more. This sequence joins TRBV15 and TRBJ1-6, with a possible D match to TRBD1 (6 bases). Per the germline V gene, CDR1 is LNHNV and CDR2 is YYDKDF (reference sequence). CDR3 length: 15 amino acids. The V gene lost 5 bases and the J gene lost 5 bases, with 13 bases spanning the gap. Written as DNA, the CDR3 is TGTGCCACCAGCGGCCGGGACACCCATAATTCACCCCTCCACTTT. As protein: CATSGRDTHNSPLHF.

This clonotype was observed many times. The chain combines TRBV6-5 with TRBJ1-1, with D unresolved. Germline CDR1 is MNHEY and CDR2 is SVGAGI. V was clipped by 2 bases and J by 0 bases, with 10 bases between them. The CDR3 covers 15 residues. For the CDR3, the DNA is TGTGCCAGCAGTTACAGCGGGCACATGAACACTGAAGCTTTCTTT. Protein sequence: CASSYSGHMNTEAFF.

This clonotype was counted ten times or more. The chain joins TRBV6-6 to TRBJ1-1; TRBD1 might be the D (6 bases). Germline assignment: CDR1 MNHNY and CDR2 SVGAGI (reference sequence). Trimming removed 2 bases at V and 6 bases at J, with 10 bases between. There are 13 residues in the CDR3. The CDR3 DNA follows: TGTGCCAGCAGTTACGACAGGCCGGCTGAAGCTTTCTTT. Amino acid sequence: CASSYDRPAEAFF.

In this sample, this clonotype turned up many times. The J gene is TRBJ2-3, the V gene TRBV6-6, with 12 bases matching TRBD1. CDR3 length equals 17 residues. Trimming cost V 4 bases and J 7 bases; bases outside gene matches: 12. Germline V gene sequence: CDR1 MNHNY, CDR2 SVGAGI (reference sequence). The CDR3 loop reads CASSSPPGQGATNTQYF. The CDR3 DNA is TGTGCCAGCAGTTCACCCCCGGGACAGGGGGCAACCAATACGCAGTATTTT.

This clonotype has ten or more counts. V gene TRBV12-3 or TRBV12-4 combines with J gene TRBJ1-2, with D maybe TRBD1 (6 bases). The CDR3 loop spans 15 amino acids. V was trimmed by 2 bases and J by 4 bases, leaving 14 bases between them. CDR3 sequence: CASSLLAGVVYGYTF. As DNA, the CDR3 is TGTGCCAGCAGTTTACTGGCAGGGGTCGTCTATGGCTACACCTTC.

This clonotype was detected only a few times. The rearrangement links TRBV19 to TRBJ2-4; 10 bases line up with TRBD2. Per germline, CDR1 LNHDA and CDR2 SQIVND (reference sequence). The CDR3 length is 17 residues. V gave up 5 bases and J gave up 6 bases; unmatched junction bases: 13. The CDR3 reads CASSSLLLAGEGNIQYF. In nucleotides, the CDR3 is TGTGCCAGTAGTTCCCTCCTTCTAGCGGGAGAGGGAAACATTCAGTACTTC.

This clonotype was counted ten times or more. The V gene is TRBV18, the J gene TRBJ1-5; a weak D match, TRBD1 (5 bases). Germline CDR1 KGHSH, CDR2 LQKENI. This CDR3 has 16 amino acids. V gave up 1 base and J gave up 2 bases, with 12 bases separating them. CDR3 nucleotides: TGTGCCAGCTCACCACTTCCAGACAGCCGCAATCAGCCCCAGCATTTT. Translation: CASSPLPDSRNQPQHF.